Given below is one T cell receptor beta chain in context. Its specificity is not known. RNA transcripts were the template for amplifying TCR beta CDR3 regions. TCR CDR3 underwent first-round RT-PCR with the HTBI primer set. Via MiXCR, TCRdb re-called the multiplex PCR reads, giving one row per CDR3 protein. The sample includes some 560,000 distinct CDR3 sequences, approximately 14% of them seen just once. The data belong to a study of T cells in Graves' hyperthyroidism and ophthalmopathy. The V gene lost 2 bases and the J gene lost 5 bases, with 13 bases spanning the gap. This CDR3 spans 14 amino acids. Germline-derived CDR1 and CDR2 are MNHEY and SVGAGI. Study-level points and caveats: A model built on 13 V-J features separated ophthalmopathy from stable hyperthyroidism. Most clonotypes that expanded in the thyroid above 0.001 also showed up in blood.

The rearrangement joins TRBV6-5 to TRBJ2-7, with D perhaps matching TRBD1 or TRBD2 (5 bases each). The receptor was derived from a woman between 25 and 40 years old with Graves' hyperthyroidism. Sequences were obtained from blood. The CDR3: CASSYTRDHHEQYF. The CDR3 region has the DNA TGTGCCAGCAGTTACACCCGGGACCACCACGAGCAGTACTTC.